The 23 T cell receptor beta chains given below trace back to one sample, sequenced in a study of T cell responses to AZD1222 COVID-19 vaccine. The repertoire was sequenced with immunoSEQ multiplex PCR; TCRdb's copy has only in-frame clones and lacks some. The data hold around 180,000 clones, with almost 95% observed a single time. Sequencing was performed on peripheral blood, taken on day 0 of AZD1222 vaccination. These receptors were obtained from an adult in good health.

V is TRBV3-1 (or the pseudogene TRBV3-2) and J is TRBJ1-1; unclear D gene. Germline V gene sequence: CDR1 LGHDT, CDR2 YNNKEL (reference sequence). With 1 base removed from V and 10 bases from J, the gap between germline ends came to 19 bases. This CDR3 has 15 residues. CDR3 DNA sequence: TGTGCCAGCAGCCAAGGTGGAGTAGGGAGTGTTATAGCTTTCTTT. Protein product: CASSQGGVGSVIAFF.

This chain's CDR3 is CASSTGTPANYGYTF. The CDR3 nucleotides read TGCGCCAGCAGCACCGGGACTCCAGCTAACTATGGCTACACCTTC. The V call is TRBV5-1, the J call TRBJ1-2, with a tentative D call TRBD1 (5 bases). The CDR3 length is 15 residues. V gave up 4 bases and J gave up 0 bases, with 13 bases separating them. Germline CDR1 is SGHRS and CDR2 is YFSETQ.

This chain links TRBV11-1 with TRBJ1-1; D gene ambiguous. The V end was cut by 3 bases, the J end by 8 bases, with 16 bases between. Looked up from germline, CDR1 is SGHAT and CDR2 is FQDESV (reference sequence). This CDR3 has 14 amino acids. The CDR3 nucleotides are TGTGCCAGCAGCTTGTCAGGTCGCTACGCGGAAGCTTTCTTT. Translated, it gives CASSLSGRYAEAFF.

The chain combines TRBV4-1 with TRBJ2-7; tentative D call: TRBD1 (7 bases). The length of the CDR3 is 15 residues. CDR1 is MGHRA, CDR2 YSYEKL, per germline. The V and J ends lost 5 bases and 1 base respectively, with 15 bases between them. The CDR3 protein is CASSFQGGGSYEQYF. The CDR3 DNA reads TGCGCCAGCAGCTTCCAGGGGGGTGGATCCTACGAGCAGTACTTC.

The J gene is TRBJ2-2, the V gene TRBV3-1 (or the pseudogene TRBV3-2); D gene unclear. This CDR3 comprises 12 residues. CDR1 LGHDT and CDR2 YNNKEL come from the germline V gene (reference sequence). V was cut by 3 bases and J by 1 base, with 0 bases left in between. CDR3 coding DNA: TGTGCCAGCAGCCAGAACACCGGGGAGCTGTTTTTT. This encodes CASSQNTGELFF.

A single count supports this clone. The V gene is TRBV10-2, the J gene TRBJ2-3, with TRBD2 identical over 7 bases. V lost 4 bases and J lost 2; bases outside the gene matches: 9. The germline CDR1 and CDR2 sequences are WSHSY and SAAADI. This CDR3 has 16 residues. The CDR3 reads CASSGGGSGNTDTQYF. The CDR3 nucleotides read TGCGCCAGCAGTGGGGGGGGAAGCGGGAACACAGATACGCAGTATTTT.

The chain joins TRBV11-2 to TRBJ2-7, with TRBD2 as a possible D gene (5 bases). Germline lookup yields CDR1 SGHAT and CDR2 FQNNGV. The CDR3 runs to 16 residues. V was clipped by 1 base and J by 1 base, with 14 bases between them. The CDR3: CASSLVDNGESYEQYF. CDR3 DNA: TGTGCCAGCAGCTTAGTAGATAATGGGGAGTCCTACGAGCAGTACTTC.

V and J are TRBV19 and TRBJ1-1; no definite D call. The ends were cut back, 2 bases at V and 4 bases at J, with 11 bases in the middle. The CDR3 is 14 residues long. Germline V gene data show CDR1 as LNHDA and CDR2 as SQIVND (reference sequence). The CDR3 DNA sequence: TGTGCCAGTAGTATACCATCGGGGTTCACTGAAGCTTTCTTT. Protein sequence: CASSIPSGFTEAFF.

This chain joins TRBV18 and TRBJ1-6; TRBD1 aligns across 8 bases. The J segment lost 11 bases and the V segment lost 6 bases, leaving 9 bases of the junction unmatched. The CDR3 is 14 amino acids. The germline V gene has CDR1 KGHSH and CDR2 LQKENI. The CDR3 sequence is CASSRDRPSTPLHF. The CDR3 region has the DNA TGTGCCAGCTCTAGGGACAGGCCCTCGACACCCCTCCACTTT.

The chain carries TRBV24-1 and TRBJ2-2; 8 nucleotides agree with TRBD2. The V and J ends lost 9 bases and 0 bases, in that order; junction bases with no gene match: 5. Germline CDR1 reads KGHDR; CDR2 reads SFDVKD. CDR3 size: 15 residues. CDR3 coding DNA: TGTGCCACCTCACGGGGACTAGCGAACACCGGGGAGCTGTTTTTT. It yields the protein CATSRGLANTGELFF.

V gene TRBV6-5 combines with J gene TRBJ2-1; 10 bases line up with TRBD2. The V gene end was trimmed by 6 bases and the J gene end by 4 bases; junction bases not matched to a gene: 6. This CDR3 is 15 amino acids long. From germline, CDR1 is MNHEY and CDR2 SVGAGI. CDR3 nucleotide sequence: TGTGCCAGCAGACCCGGACTAGCGGAGTACAATGAGCAGTTCTTC. It yields the protein CASRPGLAEYNEQFF.

This sequence joins TRBV7-2 and TRBJ1-4; 10 positions agree with TRBD1. Germline CDR1 and CDR2: SGHTA and FQGNSA. V lost 5 bases, J lost 10 bases, and 7 bases stayed unmatched. This CDR3 region has 14 residues. This CDR3 reads CASSRGTGEGKLFF. The CDR3 DNA reads TGTGCCAGCAGCCGCGGGACAGGGGAGGGAAAACTGTTTTTT.

The chain is built from TRBV6-5 and TRBJ1-2, with no clear D. Deletions cut 0 bases from V and 4 bases from J, with 12 bases between. Germline lookup yields CDR1 MNHEY and CDR2 SVGAGI. This CDR3 region has 15 residues. CDR3 amino acids: CASSYSDLAGYGYTF. The CDR3 nucleotides read TGTGCCAGCAGTTACTCTGACCTGGCGGGCTATGGCTACACCTTC.

Only a few counts were recorded for this clone. This rearrangement joins TRBV3-1 (or the pseudogene TRBV3-2) to TRBJ2-3; D is unresolved. The V gene lost 0 bases and the J gene lost 4 bases, with 14 bases spanning the gap. CDR3 length: 16 amino acids. Germline CDR1 and CDR2: LGHDT and YNNKEL (reference sequence). This chain's CDR3 is CASSQDSLVSADTQYF. In DNA, the CDR3 is TGTGCCAGCAGCCAAGATAGCCTAGTATCAGCAGATACGCAGTATTTT.

The rearrangement links TRBV28 to TRBJ1-3; 7 positions match TRBD1. After removal of 6 bases from V and 0 bases from J, the junction contained 8 bases not matched to a gene. Germline-derived CDR1 and CDR2 are MDHEN and SYDVKM. The CDR3 is 16 residues long. This CDR3 is CASSTSGQASGNTIYF. Written as DNA, the CDR3 is TGTGCCAGCAGCACATCAGGACAGGCCTCTGGAAACACCATATATTTT.

The chain links TRBV9 to TRBJ2-2; 11 bases agree with TRBD1. Trimming removed 0 bases from V and 4 bases from J; junction bases left unmatched: 8. The CDR3 contains 18 residues. The germline V gene encodes CDR1 SGDLS and CDR2 YYNGEE. As DNA, the CDR3 is TGTGCCAGCAGCGTAGCCCGAGGACAGGGGGCGCCCACCGGGGAGCTGTTTTTT. It yields the protein CASSVARGQGAPTGELFF.

The genes are TRBV19 and TRBJ1-1, with D hard to call. The V gene lost 1 base and the J gene lost 1 base, with 10 bases spanning the gap. This CDR3 is built from 15 residues. Germline lookup yields CDR1 LNHDA and CDR2 SQIVND (reference sequence). The CDR3 nucleotides read TGTGCCAGTAGTATAGTTGGCGGGAAGAACACTGAAGCTTTCTTT. The encoded protein is CASSIVGGKNTEAFF.

This sequence joins TRBV11-2 and TRBJ2-2; no clear D. Per germline, CDR1 SGHAT and CDR2 FQNNGV. Trimming removed 1 base at V and 7 bases at J, with 10 bases between. There are 14 residues in the CDR3. The DNA for the CDR3 is TGTGCCAGCAGCTTAGGTGGTGGGATCGGGGAGCTGTTTTTT. This translates into CASSLGGGIGELFF.

The CDR3 coding sequence is TGTGCCAGCAGTTTAACCCGCGGAACCAACTACGAGCAGTACTTC. Protein sequence: CASSLTRGTNYEQYF. J is TRBJ2-7 and V is TRBV28; no clear D. Looked up from germline, CDR1 is MDHEN and CDR2 is SYDVKM. Between the trimmed V and J ends, which lost 2 bases and 3 bases, there was a span of 14 bases. CDR3 length: 15 residues.

The chain employs TRBV20-1 and TRBJ2-1, with D unresolved. The V gene's germline CDR1 is DFQATT and CDR2 SNEGSKA (reference sequence). This CDR3 contains 11 residues. V was pared by 4 bases and J by 10 bases, with 11 bases between. CDR3 amino acids: CSATLLNEQFF. DNA of the CDR3: TGCAGTGCTACCCTTTTAAACGAGCAGTTCTTC.

A single count supports this clone. The chain is built from TRBV7-9 and TRBJ1-5; 9 bases match TRBD1. This CDR3 spans 16 amino acids. The V and J ends lost 0 bases and 6 bases, in that order; junction bases with no gene match: 6. CDR1 is SEHNR, CDR2 FQNEAQ, per germline (reference sequence). The CDR3 DNA sequence: TGTGCCAGCAGCTTAGCTATGACAGGGGGTGGTCAGCCCCAGCATTTT. Residues: CASSLAMTGGGQPQHF.

This clone was observed once. The V call is TRBV4-1, the J call TRBJ2-1, with 9 bases identical to TRBD2. The V gene end was trimmed by 5 bases and the J gene end by 4 bases; junction bases not matched to a gene: 12. Looked up from germline, CDR1 is MGHRA and CDR2 is YSYEKL. The CDR3 loop spans 17 amino acids. The DNA of the CDR3 is TGCGCCAGCAGCTACCCCATAGCGGGGGCGGGGTACAATGAGCAGTTCTTC. Its protein product is CASSYPIAGAGYNEQFF.

The V call is TRBV9, the J call TRBJ1-2, with TRBD1 as a possible D gene (5 bases). The length of the CDR3 is 14 residues. Trimming took off 6 bases at V and 4 bases at J, with 16 bases between the two ends. Per germline, CDR1 SGDLS and CDR2 YYNGEE. The CDR3 loop is CASTPGRVSYGYTF. The CDR3 DNA is TGTGCCAGCACCCCAGGCAGGGTCAGCTATGGCTACACCTTC.